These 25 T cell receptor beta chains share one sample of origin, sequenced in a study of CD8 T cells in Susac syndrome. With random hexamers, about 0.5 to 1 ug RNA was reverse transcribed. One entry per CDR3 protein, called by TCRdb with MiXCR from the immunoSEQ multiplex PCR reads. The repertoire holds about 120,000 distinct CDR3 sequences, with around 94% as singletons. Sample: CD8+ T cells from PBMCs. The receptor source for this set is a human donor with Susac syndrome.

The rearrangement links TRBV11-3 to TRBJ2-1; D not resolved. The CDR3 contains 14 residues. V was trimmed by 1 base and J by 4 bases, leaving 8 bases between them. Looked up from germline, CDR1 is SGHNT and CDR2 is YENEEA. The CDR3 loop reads CASSLGVGYNEQFF. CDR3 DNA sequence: TGTGCCAGCAGCTTAGGGGTCGGATACAATGAGCAGTTCTTC.

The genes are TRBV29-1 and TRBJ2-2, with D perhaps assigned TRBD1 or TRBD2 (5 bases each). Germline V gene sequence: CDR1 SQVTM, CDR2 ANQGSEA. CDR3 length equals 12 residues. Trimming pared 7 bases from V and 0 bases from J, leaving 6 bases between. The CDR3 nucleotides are TGCAGCGCGGGGCCGAACACCGGGGAGCTGTTTTTT. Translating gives CSAGPNTGELFF.

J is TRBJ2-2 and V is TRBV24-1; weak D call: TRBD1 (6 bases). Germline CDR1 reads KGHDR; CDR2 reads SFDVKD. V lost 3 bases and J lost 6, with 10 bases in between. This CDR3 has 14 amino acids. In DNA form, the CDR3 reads TGTGCCACCAGTGATCCACAGGGTTCCGGGGAGCTGTTTTTT. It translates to CATSDPQGSGELFF.

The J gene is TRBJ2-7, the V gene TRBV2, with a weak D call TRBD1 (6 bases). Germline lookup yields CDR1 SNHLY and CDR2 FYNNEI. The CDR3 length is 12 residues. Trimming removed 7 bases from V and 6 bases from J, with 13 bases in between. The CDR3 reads CASTATGAEQYF. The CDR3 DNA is TGTGCCAGCACTGCGACAGGTGCCGAGCAGTACTTC.

CDR3 in DNA: TGCGCCAGCAGCCCTCGGGAAATGAACACTGAAGCTTTCTTT. The encoded protein is CASSPREMNTEAFF. The gene calls are TRBV5-1 and TRBJ1-1; D remains ambiguous. V was cut by 4 bases and J by 0 bases, with 10 bases left in between. The length of the CDR3 is 14 residues. CDR1 is SGHRS and CDR2 is YFSETQ in the germline V gene.

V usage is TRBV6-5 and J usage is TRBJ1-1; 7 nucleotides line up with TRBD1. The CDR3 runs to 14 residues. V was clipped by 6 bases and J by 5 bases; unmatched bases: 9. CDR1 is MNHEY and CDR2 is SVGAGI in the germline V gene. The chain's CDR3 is CASRPYRGATEAFF. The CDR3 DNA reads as TGTGCCAGCAGACCCTACAGGGGAGCGACTGAAGCTTTCTTT.

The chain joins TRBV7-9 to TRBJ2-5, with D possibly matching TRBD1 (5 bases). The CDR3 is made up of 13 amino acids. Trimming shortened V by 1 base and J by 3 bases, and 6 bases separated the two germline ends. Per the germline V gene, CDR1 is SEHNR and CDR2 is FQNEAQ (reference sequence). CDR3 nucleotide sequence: TGTGCCAGCAGCTTAGTCAGGGAAGAGACCCAGTACTTC. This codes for CASSLVREETQYF.

The CDR3 sequence: CASSFLSAGSYEQYF. CDR3 sequence (DNA): TGTGCCAGCAGTTTTTTGTCGGCTGGCTCCTACGAGCAGTACTTC. This sequence joins TRBV12-3 or TRBV12-4 and TRBJ2-7; D unresolved. The CDR3 covers 15 residues. V lost 3 bases to trimming and J lost 0 bases, with 12 bases between them.

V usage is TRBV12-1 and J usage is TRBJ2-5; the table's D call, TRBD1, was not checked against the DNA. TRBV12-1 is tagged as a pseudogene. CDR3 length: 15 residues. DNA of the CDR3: TGTGCCATCCGGGGGGCTACCCGGGGGCAAGAGACCCAGTACTTC. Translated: CAIRGATRGQETQYF.

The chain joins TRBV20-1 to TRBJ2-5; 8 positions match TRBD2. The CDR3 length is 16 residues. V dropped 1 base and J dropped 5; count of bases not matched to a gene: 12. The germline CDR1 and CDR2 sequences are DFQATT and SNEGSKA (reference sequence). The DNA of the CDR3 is TGCAGTGCTAGAGGTCTAGCGGGTTTTTATTGGGAGACCCAGTACTTC. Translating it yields CSARGLAGFYWETQYF.

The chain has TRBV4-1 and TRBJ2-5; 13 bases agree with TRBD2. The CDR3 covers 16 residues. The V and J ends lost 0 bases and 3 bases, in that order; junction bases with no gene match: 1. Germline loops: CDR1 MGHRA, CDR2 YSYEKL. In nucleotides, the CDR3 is TGCGCCAGCAGCCAAGATGGACTAGCGGGGGAAGAGACCCAGTACTTC. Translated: CASSQDGLAGEETQYF.

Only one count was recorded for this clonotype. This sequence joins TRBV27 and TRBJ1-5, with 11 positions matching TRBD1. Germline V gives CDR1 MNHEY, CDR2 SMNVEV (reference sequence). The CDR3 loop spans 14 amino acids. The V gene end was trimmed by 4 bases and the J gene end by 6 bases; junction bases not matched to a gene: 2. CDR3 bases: TGTGCCAGCAGTTACGGACAGGGGGCTCAGCCCCAGCATTTT. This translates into CASSYGQGAQPQHF.

The CDR3 sequence: CASSQGLAGGSYEQYF. In DNA form, the CDR3 reads TGTGCCAGCAGCCAAGGACTAGCGGGGGGCTCCTACGAGCAGTACTTC. The rearrangement uses TRBV5-4 and TRBJ2-7, with 14 bases fitting TRBD2. Germline loops: CDR1 SGHNT, CDR2 YYREEE (reference sequence). Unmatched junction bases numbered 3, after V lost 4 bases and J lost 0 bases. CDR3 length: 16 residues.

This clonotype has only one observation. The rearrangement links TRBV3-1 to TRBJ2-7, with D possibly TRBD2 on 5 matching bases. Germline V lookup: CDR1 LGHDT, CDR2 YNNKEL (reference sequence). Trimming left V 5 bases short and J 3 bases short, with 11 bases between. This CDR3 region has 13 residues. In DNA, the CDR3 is TGTGCCAGCAGCACCGGGGTGGGCTACGAGCAGTACTTC. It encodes CASSTGVGYEQYF.

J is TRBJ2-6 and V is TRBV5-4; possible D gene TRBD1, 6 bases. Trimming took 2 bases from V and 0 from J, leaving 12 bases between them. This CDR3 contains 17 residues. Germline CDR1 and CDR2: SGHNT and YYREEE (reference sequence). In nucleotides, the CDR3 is TGTGCCAGCAGCTTACCGACGGGACACTCTGGGGCCAACGTCCTGACTTTC. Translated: CASSLPTGHSGANVLTF.

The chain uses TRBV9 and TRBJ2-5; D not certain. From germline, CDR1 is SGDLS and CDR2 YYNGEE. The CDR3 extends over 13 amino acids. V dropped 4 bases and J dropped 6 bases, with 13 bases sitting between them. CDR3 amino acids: CASSPTDGQTQYF. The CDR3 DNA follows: TGTGCCAGCAGCCCGACCGACGGACAGACCCAGTACTTC.

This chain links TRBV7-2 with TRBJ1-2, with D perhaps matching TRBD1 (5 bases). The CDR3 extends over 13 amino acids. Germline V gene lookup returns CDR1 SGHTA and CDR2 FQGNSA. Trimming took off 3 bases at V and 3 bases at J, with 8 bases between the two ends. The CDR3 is CASSFREHYGYTF. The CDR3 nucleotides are TGTGCCAGCAGCTTCAGGGAGCACTATGGCTACACCTTC.

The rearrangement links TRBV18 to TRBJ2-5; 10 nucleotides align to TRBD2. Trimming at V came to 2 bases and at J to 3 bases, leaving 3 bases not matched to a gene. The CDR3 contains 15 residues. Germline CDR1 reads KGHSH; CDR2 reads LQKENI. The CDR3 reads CASSPELAGKETQYF. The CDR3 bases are TGTGCCAGCTCACCAGAACTAGCGGGGAAAGAGACCCAGTACTTC. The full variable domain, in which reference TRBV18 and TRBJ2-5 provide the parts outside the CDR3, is NAGVMQNPRHLVRRRGQEARLRCSPMKGHSHVYWYRQLPEEGLKFMVYLQKENIIDESGMPKERFSAEFPKEGPSILRIQQVVRGDSAAYFCASSPELAGKETQYFGPGTRLLVL.

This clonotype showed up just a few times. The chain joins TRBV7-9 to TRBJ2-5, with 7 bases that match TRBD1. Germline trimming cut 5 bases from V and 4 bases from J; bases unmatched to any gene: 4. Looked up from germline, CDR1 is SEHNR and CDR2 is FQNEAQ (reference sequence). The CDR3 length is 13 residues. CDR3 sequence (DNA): TGTGCCAGCAGCCCTTACAGGGGAGAGACCCAGTACTTC. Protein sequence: CASSPYRGETQYF.

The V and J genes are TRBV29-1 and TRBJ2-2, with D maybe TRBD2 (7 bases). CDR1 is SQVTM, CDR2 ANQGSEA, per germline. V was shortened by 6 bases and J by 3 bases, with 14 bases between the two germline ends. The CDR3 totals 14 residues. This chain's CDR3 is CSVDGGLDTGELFF. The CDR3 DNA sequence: TGCAGCGTCGACGGGGGGCTAGACACCGGGGAGCTGTTTTTT.

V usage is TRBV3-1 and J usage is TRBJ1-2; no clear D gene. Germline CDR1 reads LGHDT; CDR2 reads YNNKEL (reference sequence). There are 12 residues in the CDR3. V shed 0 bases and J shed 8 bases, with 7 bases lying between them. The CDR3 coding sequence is TGTGCCAGCAGCCAAGACGAGTCGGGCTACACCTTC. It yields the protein CASSQDESGYTF.

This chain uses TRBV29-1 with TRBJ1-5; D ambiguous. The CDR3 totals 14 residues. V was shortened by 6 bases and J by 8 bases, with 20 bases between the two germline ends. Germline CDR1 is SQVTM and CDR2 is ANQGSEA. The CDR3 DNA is TGCAGCGTACAGATTCCTGATTCCCGTGAGCCCCAGCATTTT. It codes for CSVQIPDSREPQHF.

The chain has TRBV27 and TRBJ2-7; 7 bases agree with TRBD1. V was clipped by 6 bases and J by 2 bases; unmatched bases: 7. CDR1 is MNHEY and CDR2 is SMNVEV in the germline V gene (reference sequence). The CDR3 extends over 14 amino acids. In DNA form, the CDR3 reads TGTGCCAGCAGCTACCGAGGGGGCCCCTACGAGCAGTACTTC. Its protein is CASSYRGGPYEQYF.

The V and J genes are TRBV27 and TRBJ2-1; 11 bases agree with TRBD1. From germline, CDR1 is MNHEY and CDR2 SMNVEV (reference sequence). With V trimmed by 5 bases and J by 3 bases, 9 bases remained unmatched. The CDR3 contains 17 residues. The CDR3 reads CASSLSPGTGGYNEQFF. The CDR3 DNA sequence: TGTGCCAGCAGTCTGTCGCCCGGGACAGGGGGCTACAATGAGCAGTTCTTC.

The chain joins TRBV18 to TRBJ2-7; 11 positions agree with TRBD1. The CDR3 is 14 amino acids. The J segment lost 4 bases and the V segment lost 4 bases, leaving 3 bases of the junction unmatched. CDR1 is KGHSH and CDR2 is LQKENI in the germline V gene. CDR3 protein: CASSLGQGDYEQYF. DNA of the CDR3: TGTGCCAGCTCACTGGGACAGGGGGATTACGAGCAGTACTTC.